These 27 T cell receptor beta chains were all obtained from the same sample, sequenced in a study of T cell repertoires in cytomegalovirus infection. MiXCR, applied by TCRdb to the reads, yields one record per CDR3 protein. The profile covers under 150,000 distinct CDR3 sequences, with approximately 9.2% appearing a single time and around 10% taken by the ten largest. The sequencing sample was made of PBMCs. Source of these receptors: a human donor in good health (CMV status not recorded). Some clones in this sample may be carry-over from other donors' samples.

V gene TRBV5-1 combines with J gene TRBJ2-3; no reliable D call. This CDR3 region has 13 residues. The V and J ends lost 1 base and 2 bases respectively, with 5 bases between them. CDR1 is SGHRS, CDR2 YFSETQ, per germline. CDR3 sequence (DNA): TGCGCCAGCAGCTTGAACCCCACAGATACGCAGTATTTT. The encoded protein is CASSLNPTDTQYF.

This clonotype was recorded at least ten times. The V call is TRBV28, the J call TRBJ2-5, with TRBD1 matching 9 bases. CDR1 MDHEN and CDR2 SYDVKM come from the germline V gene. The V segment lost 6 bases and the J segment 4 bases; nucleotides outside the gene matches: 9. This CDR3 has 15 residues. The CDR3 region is CASSLRDRVSETQYF. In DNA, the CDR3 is TGTGCCAGCAGCCTCCGGGACAGGGTATCAGAGACCCAGTACTTC.

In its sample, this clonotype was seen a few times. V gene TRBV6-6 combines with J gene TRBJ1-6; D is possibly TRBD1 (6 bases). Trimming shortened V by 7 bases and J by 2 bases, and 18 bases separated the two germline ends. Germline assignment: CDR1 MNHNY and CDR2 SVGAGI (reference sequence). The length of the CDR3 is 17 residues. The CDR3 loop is CASTLNRDITYNSPLHF. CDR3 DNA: TGTGCCAGCACCCTGAACCGGGACATCACCTATAATTCACCCCTCCACTTT.

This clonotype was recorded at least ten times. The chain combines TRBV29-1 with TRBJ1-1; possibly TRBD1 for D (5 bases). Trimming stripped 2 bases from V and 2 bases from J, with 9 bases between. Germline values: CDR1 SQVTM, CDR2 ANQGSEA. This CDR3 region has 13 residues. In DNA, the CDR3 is TGCAGCGTTGAATCCGACAGAAACACTGAAGCTTTCTTT. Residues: CSVESDRNTEAFF. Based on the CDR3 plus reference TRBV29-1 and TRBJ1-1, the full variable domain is SAVISQKPSRDICQRGTSLTIQCQVDSQVTMMFWYRQQPGQSLTLIATANQGSEATYESGFVIDKFPISRPNLTFSTLTVSNMSPEDSSIYLCSVESDRNTEAFFGQGTRLTVV.

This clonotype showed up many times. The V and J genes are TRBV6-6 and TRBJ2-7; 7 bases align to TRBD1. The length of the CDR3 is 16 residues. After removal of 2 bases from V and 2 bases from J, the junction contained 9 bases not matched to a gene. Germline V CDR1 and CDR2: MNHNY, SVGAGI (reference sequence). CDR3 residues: CASSYPIGTAAYEQYF. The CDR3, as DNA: TGTGCCAGCAGTTACCCCATCGGGACAGCAGCCTACGAGCAGTACTTC.

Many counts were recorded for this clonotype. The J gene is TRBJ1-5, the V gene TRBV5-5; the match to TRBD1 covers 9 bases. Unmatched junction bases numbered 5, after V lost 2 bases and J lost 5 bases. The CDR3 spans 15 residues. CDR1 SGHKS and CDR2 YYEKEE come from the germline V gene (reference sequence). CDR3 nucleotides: TGTGCCAGCAGCTTCGACAGGGGGTGGTATCAGCCCCAGCATTTT. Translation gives CASSFDRGWYQPQHF.

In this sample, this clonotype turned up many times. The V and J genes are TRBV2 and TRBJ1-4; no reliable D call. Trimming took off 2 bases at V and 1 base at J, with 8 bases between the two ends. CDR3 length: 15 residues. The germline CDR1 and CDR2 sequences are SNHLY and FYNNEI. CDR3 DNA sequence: TGTGCCAGCAGTGAAATGGACGGAACTAATGAAAAACTGTTTTTT. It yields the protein CASSEMDGTNEKLFF.

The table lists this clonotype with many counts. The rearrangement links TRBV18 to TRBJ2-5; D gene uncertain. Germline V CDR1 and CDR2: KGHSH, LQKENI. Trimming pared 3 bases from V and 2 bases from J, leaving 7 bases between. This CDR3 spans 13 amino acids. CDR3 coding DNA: TGTGCCAGCTCACCGCCGGATCAAGAGACCCAGTACTTC. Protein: CASSPPDQETQYF.

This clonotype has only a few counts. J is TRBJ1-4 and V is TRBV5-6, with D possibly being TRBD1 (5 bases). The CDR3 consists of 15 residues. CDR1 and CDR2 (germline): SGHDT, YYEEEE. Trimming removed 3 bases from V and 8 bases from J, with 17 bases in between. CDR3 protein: CASSSPDKGSEKLFF. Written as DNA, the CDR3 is TGTGCCAGCAGCTCTCCGGACAAGGGGAGCGAAAAACTGTTTTTT. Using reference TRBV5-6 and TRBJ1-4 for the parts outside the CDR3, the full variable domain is DAGVTQSPTHLIKTRGQQVTLRCSPKSGHDTVSWYQQALGQGPQFIFQYYEEEERQRGNFPDRFSGHQFPNYSSELNVNALLLGDSALYLCASSSPDKGSEKLFFGSGTQLSVL.

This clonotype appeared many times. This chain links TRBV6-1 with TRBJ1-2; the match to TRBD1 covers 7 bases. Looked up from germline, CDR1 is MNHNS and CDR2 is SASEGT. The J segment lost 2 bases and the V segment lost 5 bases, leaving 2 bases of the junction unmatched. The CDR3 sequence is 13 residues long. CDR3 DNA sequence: TGTGCCAGCAGTCCGGACAGGAACTATGGCTACACCTTC. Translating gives CASSPDRNYGYTF.

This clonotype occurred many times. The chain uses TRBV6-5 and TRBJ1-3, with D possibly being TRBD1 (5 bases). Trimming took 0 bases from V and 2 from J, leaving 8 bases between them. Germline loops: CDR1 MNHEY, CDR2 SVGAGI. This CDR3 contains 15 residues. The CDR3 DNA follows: TGTGCCAGCAGTTACTCAGGGGCGACTGGAAACACCATATATTTT. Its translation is CASSYSGATGNTIYF.

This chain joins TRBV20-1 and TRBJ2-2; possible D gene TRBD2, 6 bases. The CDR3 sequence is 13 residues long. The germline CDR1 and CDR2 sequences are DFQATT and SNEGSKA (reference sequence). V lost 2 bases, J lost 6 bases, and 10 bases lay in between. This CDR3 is CSARRGEAGELFF. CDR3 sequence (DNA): TGCAGTGCTAGAAGAGGGGAGGCCGGGGAGCTGTTTTTT.

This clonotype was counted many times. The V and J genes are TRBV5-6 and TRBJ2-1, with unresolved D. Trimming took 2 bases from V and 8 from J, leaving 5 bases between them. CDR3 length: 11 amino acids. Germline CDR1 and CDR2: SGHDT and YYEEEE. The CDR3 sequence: CASSLAYEQFF. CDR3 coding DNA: TGTGCCAGCAGCTTAGCCTATGAGCAGTTCTTC.

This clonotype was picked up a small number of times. DNA of the CDR3: TGTGCCAGCTCACCCTATCCGGCGCGAGGGACCACTGAAGCTTTCTTT. Protein product: CASSPYPARGTTEAFF. The chain joins TRBV18 to TRBJ1-1; D possibly corresponds to TRBD1 (5 bases). This CDR3 spans 16 amino acids. The germline V and J ends were trimmed by 3 bases and 4 bases, with 18 bases remaining between them. Germline loops: CDR1 KGHSH, CDR2 LQKENI.

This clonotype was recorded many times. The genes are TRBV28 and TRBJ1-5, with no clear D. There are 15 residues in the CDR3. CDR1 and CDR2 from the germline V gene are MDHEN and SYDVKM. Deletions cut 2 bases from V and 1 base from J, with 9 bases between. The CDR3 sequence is CASSLGTESNQPQHF. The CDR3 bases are TGTGCCAGCAGTTTAGGCACAGAGAGCAATCAGCCCCAGCATTTT. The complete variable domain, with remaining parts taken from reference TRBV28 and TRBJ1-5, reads DVKVTQSSRYLVKRTGEKVFLECVQDMDHENMFWYRQDPGLGLRLIYFSYDVKMKEKGDIPEGYSVSREKKERFSLILESASTNQTSMYLCASSLGTESNQPQHFGDGTRLSIL.

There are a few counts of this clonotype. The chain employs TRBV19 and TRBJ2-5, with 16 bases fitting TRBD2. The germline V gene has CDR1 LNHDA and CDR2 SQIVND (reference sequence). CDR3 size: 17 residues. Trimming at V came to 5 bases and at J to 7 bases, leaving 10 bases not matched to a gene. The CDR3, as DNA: TGTGCCAGTAGTCTCGGGACTAGCGGGGGGGCCTCGGGGACCCAGTACTTC. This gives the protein CASSLGTSGGASGTQYF. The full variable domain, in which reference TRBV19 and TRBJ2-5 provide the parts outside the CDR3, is DGGITQSPKYLFRKEGQNVTLSCEQNLNHDAMYWYRQDPGQGLRLIYYSQIVNDFQKGDIAEGYSVSREKKESFPLTVTSAQKNPTAFYLCASSLGTSGGASGTQYFGPGTRLLVL.

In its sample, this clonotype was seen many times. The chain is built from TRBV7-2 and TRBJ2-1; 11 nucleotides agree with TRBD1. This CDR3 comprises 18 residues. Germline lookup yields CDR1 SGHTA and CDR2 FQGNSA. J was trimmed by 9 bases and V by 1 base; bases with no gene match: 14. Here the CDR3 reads CASSLVLARDRGSGEQFF. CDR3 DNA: TGTGCCAGCAGCTTAGTATTAGCAAGGGACAGGGGGTCGGGTGAGCAGTTCTTC.

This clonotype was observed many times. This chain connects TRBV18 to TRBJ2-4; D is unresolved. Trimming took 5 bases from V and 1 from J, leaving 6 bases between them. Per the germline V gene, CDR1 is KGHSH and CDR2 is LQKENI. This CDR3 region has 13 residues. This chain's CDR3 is CASSGLAKNIQYF. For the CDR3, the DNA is TGTGCCAGCTCAGGGCTGGCCAAAAACATTCAGTACTTC. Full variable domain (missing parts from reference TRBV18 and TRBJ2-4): NAGVMQNPRHLVRRRGQEARLRCSPMKGHSHVYWYRQLPEEGLKFMVYLQKENIIDESGMPKERFSAEFPKEGPSILRIQQVVRGDSAAYFCASSGLAKNIQYFGAGTRLSVL.

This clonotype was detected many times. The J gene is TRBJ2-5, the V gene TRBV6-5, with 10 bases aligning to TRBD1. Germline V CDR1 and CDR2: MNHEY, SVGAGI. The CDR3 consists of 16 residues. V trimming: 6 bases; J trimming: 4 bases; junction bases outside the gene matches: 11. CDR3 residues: CASRGGDRGRRETQYF. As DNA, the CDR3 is TGTGCCAGCAGAGGCGGGGACAGGGGAAGAAGAGAGACCCAGTACTTC.

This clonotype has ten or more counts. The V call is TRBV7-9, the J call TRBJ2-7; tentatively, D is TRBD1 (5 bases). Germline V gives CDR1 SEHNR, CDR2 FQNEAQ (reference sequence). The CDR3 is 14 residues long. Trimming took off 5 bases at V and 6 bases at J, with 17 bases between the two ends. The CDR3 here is CASSPPLGQGEQYF. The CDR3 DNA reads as TGTGCCAGCAGCCCCCCTCTGGGCCAGGGCGAGCAGTACTTC.

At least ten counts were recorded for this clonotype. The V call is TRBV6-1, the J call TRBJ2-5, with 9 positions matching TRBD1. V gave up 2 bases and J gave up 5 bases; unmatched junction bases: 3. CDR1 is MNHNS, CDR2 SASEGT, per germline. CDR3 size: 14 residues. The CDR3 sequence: CASSENRGPETQYF. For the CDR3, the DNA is TGTGCCAGCAGTGAAAACAGGGGGCCTGAGACCCAGTACTTC.

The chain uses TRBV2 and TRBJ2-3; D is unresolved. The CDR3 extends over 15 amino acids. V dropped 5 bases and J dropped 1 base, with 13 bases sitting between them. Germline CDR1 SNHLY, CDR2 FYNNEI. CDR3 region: CASSFATLGTDTQYF. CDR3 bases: TGTGCCAGCAGTTTCGCGACGTTGGGCACAGATACGCAGTATTTT. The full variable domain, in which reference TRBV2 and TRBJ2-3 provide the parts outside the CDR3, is EPEVTQTPSHQVTQMGQEVILRCVPISNHLYFYWYRQILGQKVEFLVSFYNNEISEKSEIFDDQFSVERPDGSNFTLKIRSTKLEDSAMYFCASSFATLGTDTQYFGPGTRLTVL.

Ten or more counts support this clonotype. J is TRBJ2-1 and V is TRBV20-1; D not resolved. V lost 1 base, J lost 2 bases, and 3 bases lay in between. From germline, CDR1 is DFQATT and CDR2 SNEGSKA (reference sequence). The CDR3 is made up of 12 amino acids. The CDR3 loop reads CSARVAYNEQFF. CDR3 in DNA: TGCAGTGCTAGAGTGGCCTACAATGAGCAGTTCTTC.

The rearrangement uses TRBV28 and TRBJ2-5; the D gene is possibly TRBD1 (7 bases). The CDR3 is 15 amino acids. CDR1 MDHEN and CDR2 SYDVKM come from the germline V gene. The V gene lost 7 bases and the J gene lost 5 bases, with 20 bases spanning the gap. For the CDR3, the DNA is TGTGCCAGCACCAAGACAGGGTCAGGGGGGGAGACCCAGTACTTC. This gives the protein CASTKTGSGGETQYF.

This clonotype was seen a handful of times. CDR3 sequence reads: CASSDEGTSIYTQYF. The CDR3 coding sequence is TGTGCCAGCAGTGATGAAGGGACTAGTATCTATACGCAGTATTTT. The V and J genes are TRBV2 and TRBJ2-3; 8 bases line up with TRBD2. Per the germline V gene, CDR1 is SNHLY and CDR2 is FYNNEI. V lost 3 bases and J lost 7; bases outside the gene matches: 9. The CDR3 extends over 15 amino acids.

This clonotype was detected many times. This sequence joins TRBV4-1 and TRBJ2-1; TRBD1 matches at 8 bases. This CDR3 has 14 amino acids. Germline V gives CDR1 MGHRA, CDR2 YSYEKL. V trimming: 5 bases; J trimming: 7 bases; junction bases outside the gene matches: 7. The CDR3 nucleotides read TGCGCCAGCAGCTTGGAACAGGGGGGTAATGAGCAGTTCTTC. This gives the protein CASSLEQGGNEQFF.

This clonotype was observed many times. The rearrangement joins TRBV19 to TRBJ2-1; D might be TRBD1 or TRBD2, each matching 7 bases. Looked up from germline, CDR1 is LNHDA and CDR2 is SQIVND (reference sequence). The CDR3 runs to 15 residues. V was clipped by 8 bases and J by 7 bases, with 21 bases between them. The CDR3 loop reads CASLKPGTAGNEQFF. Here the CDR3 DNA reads TGTGCCAGTCTCAAGCCCGGGACAGCGGGGAATGAGCAGTTCTTC.